The clone carrying this T cell receptor (beta chain) was detected many times. The antigen is not known. The CDR3 loop spans 15 amino acids. V lost 0 bases and J lost 4, with 8 bases in between. Looked up from germline, CDR1 is KGHDR and CDR2 is SFDVKD. These data originate in a study of spatial heterogeneity in lung cancer. Study details: Alpha-chain sequences were consistently detected less often than beta-chain sequences.

Whole-study findings and limits: More often at tumor resection than at routine follow-up, ubiquitous expanded tumor TCRs were detected in the blood.

TCR cDNA molecules each carried a unique molecular identifier. Each CDR3 protein gets one entry after TCRdb re-called the 5' RACE reads with MiXCR. This sample has fewer than 45,000 distinct CDR3 sequences, with 6.8% found just once. The sample's time point: sample taken at primary tumor resection. Whole RNA was taken from tumor, nontumor lung or frozen PBMC; it was then sequenced unsorted. The sequence derives from a female donor with early-stage non-small cell lung cancer. The chain couples TRBV24-1 to TRBJ2-2; D is unclear. The specimen was PBMCs, collected at surgery. The DNA for the CDR3 is TGTGCCACCAGTGATTTGTCCAGTCCCACCGGGGAGCTGTTTTTT. Amino acid sequence: CATSDLSSPTGELFF.